The 9 T cell receptor beta chains below were found in one sample sequenced in a study of siplizumab effects on memory and regulatory T cells. The method was immunoSEQ multiplex PCR; TCRdb's version includes in-frame clones alone and lacks a portion of them. The data contain some 100,000 clones, 92% of them singletons. The specimen was Tregs sorted from blood. The receptor source for this set is a human donor in good health.

The gene calls are TRBV2 and TRBJ1-1; a weak D match, TRBD1 (6 bases). The germline CDR1 and CDR2 sequences are SNHLY and FYNNEI. V was cut by 6 bases and J by 1 base, with 12 bases left in between. The length of the CDR3 is 14 residues. CDR3 nucleotides: TGTGCCAGCAGGACAAAGACAGGGAACACTGAAGCTTTCTTT. Protein: CASRTKTGNTEAFF.

The V and J genes are TRBV19 and TRBJ2-2; 10 bases map to TRBD1. The CDR3 is made up of 15 amino acids. V gave up 5 bases and J gave up 8 bases; unmatched junction bases: 8. CDR1 and CDR2 (germline): LNHDA, SQIVND (reference sequence). This CDR3 is CASSFRDRGGGELFF. CDR3 DNA: TGTGCCAGTAGTTTCCGGGACAGGGGTGGAGGGGAGCTGTTTTTT.

The rearrangement joins TRBV6-5 to TRBJ1-2; tentatively, D is TRBD1 (5 bases). V shed 3 bases and J shed 4 bases, with 9 bases lying between them. Germline V gene data show CDR1 as MNHEY and CDR2 as SVGAGI. The CDR3 is 13 residues long. CDR3 nucleotides: TGTGCCAGCAGTTATAGGGACTTCTATGGCTACACCTTC. Its translation: CASSYRDFYGYTF.

The CDR3 DNA reads TGTGCCAGCAGCAGGGGACAGGGTAGCACAGATACGCAGTATTTT. As protein: CASSRGQGSTDTQYF. The J gene is TRBJ2-3, the V gene TRBV7-9; 9 nucleotides agree with TRBD1. CDR3 length: 15 amino acids. The germline CDR1 and CDR2 sequences are SEHNR and FQNEAQ (reference sequence). V lost 5 bases to trimming and J lost 0 bases; unmatched junction nucleotides: 3.

The chain recombines TRBV4-1 with TRBJ2-4; weak D call: TRBD2 (6 bases). The germline V gene encodes CDR1 MGHRA and CDR2 YSYEKL. V was trimmed by 0 bases and J by 1 base, leaving 13 bases between them. The CDR3 totals 17 residues. CDR3 residues: CASSQDDRGRAKNIQYF. The CDR3 nucleotides read TGCGCCAGCAGCCAAGATGATAGAGGGAGGGCCAAAAACATTCAGTACTTC.

The chain recombines TRBV18 with TRBJ2-7; D gene unclear. Germline V gene lookup returns CDR1 KGHSH and CDR2 LQKENI. V shed 3 bases and J shed 5 bases, with 14 bases lying between them. This CDR3 is 14 amino acids long. CDR3 region: CASSPSRSGNEQYF. CDR3 bases: TGTGCCAGCTCACCGTCCCGGAGTGGAAACGAGCAGTACTTC.

The chain employs TRBV21-1 and TRBJ2-5; TRBD2 is the table's D call and was not checked against the DNA. TRBV21-1 is marked as a pseudogene. This CDR3 is 14 amino acids long. The CDR3 protein is CASSKKEVSETQYF. DNA of the CDR3: TGTGCCAGCAGCAAAAAGGAGGTCTCAGAGACCCAGTACTTC.

This chain uses TRBV6-5 with TRBJ2-2, with TRBD1 identical over 8 bases. After removal of 5 bases from V and 2 bases from J, the junction contained 4 bases not matched to a gene. Germline V gene data show CDR1 as MNHEY and CDR2 as SVGAGI. This CDR3 is 15 amino acids long. This CDR3 reads CASSRQGLNTGELFF. In nucleotides, the CDR3 is TGTGCCAGCAGTCGACAGGGGTTAAACACCGGGGAGCTGTTTTTT.

The V call is TRBV11-1, the J call TRBJ2-2; TRBD2 might be the D (6 bases). Trimming pared 5 bases from V and 13 bases from J, leaving 14 bases between. The V gene's germline CDR1 is SGHAT and CDR2 FQDESV (reference sequence). This CDR3 spans 12 amino acids. The CDR3 loop reads CASSPGDGGLFF. In DNA form, the CDR3 reads TGTGCCAGCAGCCCGGGGGACGGAGGGCTGTTTTTT.